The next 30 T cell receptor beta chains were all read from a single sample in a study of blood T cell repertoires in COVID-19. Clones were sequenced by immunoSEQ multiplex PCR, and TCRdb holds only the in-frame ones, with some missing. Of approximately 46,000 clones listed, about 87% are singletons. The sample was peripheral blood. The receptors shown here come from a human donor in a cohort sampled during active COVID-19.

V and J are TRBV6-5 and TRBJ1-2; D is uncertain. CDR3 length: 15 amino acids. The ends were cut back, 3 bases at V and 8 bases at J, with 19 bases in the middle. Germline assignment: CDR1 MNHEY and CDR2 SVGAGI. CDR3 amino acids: CASSYWQDPGKGYTF. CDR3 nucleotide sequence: TGTGCCAGCAGTTATTGGCAGGACCCGGGGAAAGGCTACACCTTC.

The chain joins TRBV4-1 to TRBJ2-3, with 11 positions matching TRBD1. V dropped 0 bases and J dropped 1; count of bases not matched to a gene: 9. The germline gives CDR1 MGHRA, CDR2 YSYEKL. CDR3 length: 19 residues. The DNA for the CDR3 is TGCGCCAGCAGCCAAGATTTTGCGGACAGGGGGCTTCGCACAGATACGCAGTATTTT. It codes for CASSQDFADRGLRTDTQYF.

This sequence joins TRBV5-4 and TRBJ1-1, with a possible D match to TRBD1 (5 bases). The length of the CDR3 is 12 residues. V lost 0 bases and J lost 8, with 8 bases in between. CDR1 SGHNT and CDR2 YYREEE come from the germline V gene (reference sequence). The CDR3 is CASSLDGGEAFF. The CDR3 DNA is TGTGCCAGCAGCTTGGATGGGGGGGAAGCTTTCTTT.

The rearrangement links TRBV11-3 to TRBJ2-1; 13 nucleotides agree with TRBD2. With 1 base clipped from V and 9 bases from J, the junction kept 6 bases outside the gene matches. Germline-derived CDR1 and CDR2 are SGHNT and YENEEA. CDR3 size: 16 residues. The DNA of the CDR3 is TGTGCCAGCAGCTTAGGTAGAGGACTAGCGGGGGTTGAGCAGTTCTTC. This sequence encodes CASSLGRGLAGVEQFF.

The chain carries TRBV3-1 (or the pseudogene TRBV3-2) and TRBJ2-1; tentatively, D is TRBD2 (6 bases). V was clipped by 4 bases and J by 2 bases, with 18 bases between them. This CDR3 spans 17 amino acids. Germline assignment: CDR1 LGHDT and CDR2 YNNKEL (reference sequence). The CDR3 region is CASSPHGTFATYNEQFF. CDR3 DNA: TGTGCCAGCAGCCCTCACGGGACTTTTGCTACCTACAATGAGCAGTTCTTC.

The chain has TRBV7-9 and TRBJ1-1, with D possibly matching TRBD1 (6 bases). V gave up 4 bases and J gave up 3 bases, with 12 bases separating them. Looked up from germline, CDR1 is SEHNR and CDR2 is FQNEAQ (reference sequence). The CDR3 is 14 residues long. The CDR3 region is CASSSSSGDTEAFF. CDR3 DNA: TGTGCCAGCAGCTCCTCCTCAGGGGACACTGAAGCTTTCTTT.

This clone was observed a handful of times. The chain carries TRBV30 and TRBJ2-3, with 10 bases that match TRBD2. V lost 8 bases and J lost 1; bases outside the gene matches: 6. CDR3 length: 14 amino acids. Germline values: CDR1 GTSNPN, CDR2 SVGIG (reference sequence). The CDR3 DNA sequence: TGTGCCGGACGCGGGACTAGCGGCACAGATACGCAGTATTTT. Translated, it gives CAGRGTSGTDTQYF.

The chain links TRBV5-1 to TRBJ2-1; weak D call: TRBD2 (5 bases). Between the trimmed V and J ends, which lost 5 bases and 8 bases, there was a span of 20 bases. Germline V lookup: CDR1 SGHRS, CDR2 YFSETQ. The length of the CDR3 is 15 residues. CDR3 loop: CASSLSSGHMDEQFF. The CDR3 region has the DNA TGCGCCAGCAGTCTCAGCAGCGGCCACATGGATGAGCAGTTCTTC. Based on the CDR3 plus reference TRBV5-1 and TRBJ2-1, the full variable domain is KAGVTQTPRYLIKTRGQQVTLSCSPISGHRSVSWYQQTPGQGLQFLFEYFSETQRNKGNFPGRFSGRQFSNSRSEMNVSTLELGDSALYLCASSLSSGHMDEQFFGPGTRLTVL.

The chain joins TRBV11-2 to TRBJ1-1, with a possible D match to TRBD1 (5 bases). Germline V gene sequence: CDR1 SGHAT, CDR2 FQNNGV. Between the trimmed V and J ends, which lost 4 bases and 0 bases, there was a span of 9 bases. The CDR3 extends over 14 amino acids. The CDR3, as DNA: TGTGCCAGCAGCTCCCGACAGATGAACACTGAAGCTTTCTTT. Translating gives CASSSRQMNTEAFF.

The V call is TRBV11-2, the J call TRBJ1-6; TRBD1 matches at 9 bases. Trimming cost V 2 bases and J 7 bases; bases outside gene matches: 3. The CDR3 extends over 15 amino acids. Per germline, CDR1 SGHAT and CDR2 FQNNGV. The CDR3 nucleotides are TGTGCCAGCAGCTTATCCGGGACAGGGAATTCACCCCTCCACTTT. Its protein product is CASSLSGTGNSPLHF.

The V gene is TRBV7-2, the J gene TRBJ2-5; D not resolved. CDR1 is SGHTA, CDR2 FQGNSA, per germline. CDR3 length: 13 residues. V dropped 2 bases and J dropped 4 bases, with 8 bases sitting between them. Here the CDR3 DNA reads TGTGCCAGCAGCTTAAAGAACGGAGAGACCCAGTACTTC. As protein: CASSLKNGETQYF.

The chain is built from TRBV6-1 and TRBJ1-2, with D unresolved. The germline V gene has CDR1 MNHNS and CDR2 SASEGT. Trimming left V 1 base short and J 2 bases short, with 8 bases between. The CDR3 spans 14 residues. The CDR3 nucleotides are TGTGCCAGCAGTGAAGGGATGGAGAACTATGGCTACACCTTC. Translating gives CASSEGMENYGYTF.

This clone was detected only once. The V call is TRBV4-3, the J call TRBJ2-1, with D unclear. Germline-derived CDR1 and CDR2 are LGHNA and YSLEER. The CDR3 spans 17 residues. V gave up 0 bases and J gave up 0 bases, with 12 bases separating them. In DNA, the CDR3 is TGCGCCAGCAGCCAAGAGGCACACCGGAGCTCCTACAATGAGCAGTTCTTC. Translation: CASSQEAHRSSYNEQFF.

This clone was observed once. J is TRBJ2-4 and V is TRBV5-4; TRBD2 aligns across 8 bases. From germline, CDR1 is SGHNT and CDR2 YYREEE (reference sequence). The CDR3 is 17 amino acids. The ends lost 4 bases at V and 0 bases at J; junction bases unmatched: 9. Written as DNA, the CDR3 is TGTGCCAGCAGCAAGGGGGGGACTAGTGAAGCCAAAAACATTCAGTACTTC. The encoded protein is CASSKGGTSEAKNIQYF.

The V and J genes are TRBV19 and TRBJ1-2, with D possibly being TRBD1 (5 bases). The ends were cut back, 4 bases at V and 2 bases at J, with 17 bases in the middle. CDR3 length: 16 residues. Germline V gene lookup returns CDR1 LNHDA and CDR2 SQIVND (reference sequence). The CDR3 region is CASSTRRGEGNYGYTF. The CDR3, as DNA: TGTGCCAGTAGTACCCGGAGAGGGGAGGGCAACTATGGCTACACCTTC.

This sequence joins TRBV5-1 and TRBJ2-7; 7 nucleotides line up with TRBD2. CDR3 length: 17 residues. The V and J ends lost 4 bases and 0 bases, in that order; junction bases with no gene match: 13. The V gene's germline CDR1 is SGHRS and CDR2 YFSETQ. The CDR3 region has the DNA TGCGCCAGCAGCCGTGATCCGATGGGGGGGACCTCCTACGAGCAGTACTTC. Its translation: CASSRDPMGGTSYEQYF.

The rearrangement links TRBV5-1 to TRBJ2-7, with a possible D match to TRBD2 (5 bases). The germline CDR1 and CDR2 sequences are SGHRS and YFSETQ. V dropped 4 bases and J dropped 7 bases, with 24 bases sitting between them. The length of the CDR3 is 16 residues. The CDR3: CASSPVDSSLMGEQYF. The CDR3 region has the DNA TGCGCCAGCAGCCCTGTGGACTCGTCCTTGATGGGTGAGCAGTACTTC.

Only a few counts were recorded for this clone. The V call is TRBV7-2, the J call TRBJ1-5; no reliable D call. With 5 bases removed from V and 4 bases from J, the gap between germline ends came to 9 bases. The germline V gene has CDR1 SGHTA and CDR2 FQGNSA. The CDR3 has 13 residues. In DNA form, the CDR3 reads TGTGCCAGCAGCCTCGGGGTGAATCAGCCCCAGCATTTT. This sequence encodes CASSLGVNQPQHF.

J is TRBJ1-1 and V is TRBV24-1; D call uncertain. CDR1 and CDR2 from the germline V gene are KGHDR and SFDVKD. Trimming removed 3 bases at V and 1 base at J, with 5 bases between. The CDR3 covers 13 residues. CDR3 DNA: TGTGCCACCAGTGATCACAGGAACACTGAAGCTTTCTTT. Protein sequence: CATSDHRNTEAFF.

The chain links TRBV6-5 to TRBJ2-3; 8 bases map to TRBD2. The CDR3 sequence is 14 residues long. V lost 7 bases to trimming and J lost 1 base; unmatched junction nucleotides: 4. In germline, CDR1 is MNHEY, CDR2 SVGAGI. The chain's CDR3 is CASIKLAGTDTQYF. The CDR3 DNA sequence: TGTGCCAGCATAAAACTAGCGGGCACAGATACGCAGTATTTT.

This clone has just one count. The CDR3 here is CASSYPSGTLNTEAFF. As DNA, the CDR3 is TGTGCCAGCAGCTACCCAAGCGGGACACTGAACACTGAAGCTTTCTTT. The V gene is TRBV7-2, the J gene TRBJ1-1; possibly TRBD1 for D (6 bases). CDR1 is SGHTA and CDR2 is FQGNSA in the germline V gene. The V end lost 4 bases, the J end lost 0 bases, and 15 bases lay between the germline ends. The CDR3 has 16 amino acids.

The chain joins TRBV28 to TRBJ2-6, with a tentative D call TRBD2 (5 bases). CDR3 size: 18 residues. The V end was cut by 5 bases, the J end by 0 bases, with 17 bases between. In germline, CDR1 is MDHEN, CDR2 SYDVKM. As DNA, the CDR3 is TGTGCCAGCAGTCCCCTTTTGGGAGTTTCCTCTGGGGCCAACGTCCTGACTTTC. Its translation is CASSPLLGVSSGANVLTF. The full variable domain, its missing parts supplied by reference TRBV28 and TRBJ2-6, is DVKVTQSSRYLVKRTGEKVFLECVQDMDHENMFWYRQDPGLGLRLIYFSYDVKMKEKGDIPEGYSVSREKKERFSLILESASTNQTSMYLCASSPLLGVSSGANVLTFGAGSRLTVL.

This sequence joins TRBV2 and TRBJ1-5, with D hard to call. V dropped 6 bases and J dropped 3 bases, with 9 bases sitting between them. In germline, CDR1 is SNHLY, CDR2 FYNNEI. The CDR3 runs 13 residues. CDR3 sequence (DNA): TGTGCCAGCAGGGCCCCAGTCAATCAGCCCCAGCATTTT. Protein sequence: CASRAPVNQPQHF. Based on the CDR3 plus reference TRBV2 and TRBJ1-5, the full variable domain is EPEVTQTPSHQVTQMGQEVILRCVPISNHLYFYWYRQILGQKVEFLVSFYNNEISEKSEIFDDQFSVERPDGSNFTLKIRSTKLEDSAMYFCASRAPVNQPQHFGDGTRLSIL.

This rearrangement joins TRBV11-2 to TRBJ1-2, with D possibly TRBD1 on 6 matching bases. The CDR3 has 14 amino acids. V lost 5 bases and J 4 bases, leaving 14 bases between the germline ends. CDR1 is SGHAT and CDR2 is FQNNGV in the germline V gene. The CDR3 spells CASSLDRSSYGYTF. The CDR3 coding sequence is TGTGCCAGCAGCCTTGACAGGTCCAGCTATGGCTACACCTTC.

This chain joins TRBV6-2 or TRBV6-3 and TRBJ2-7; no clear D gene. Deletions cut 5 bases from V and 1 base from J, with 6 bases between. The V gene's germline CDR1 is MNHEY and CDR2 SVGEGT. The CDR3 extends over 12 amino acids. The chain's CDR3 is CASSPTSYEQYF. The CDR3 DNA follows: TGTGCCAGCAGTCCGACTTCCTACGAGCAGTACTTC.

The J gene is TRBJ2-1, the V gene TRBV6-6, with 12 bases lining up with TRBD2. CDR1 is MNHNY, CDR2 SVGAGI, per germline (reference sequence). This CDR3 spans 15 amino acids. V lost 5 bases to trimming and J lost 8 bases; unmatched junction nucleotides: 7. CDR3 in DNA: TGTGCCAGCAGTGCAACTAGCGGGGGGCGGTATGAGCAGTTCTTC. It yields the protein CASSATSGGRYEQFF.

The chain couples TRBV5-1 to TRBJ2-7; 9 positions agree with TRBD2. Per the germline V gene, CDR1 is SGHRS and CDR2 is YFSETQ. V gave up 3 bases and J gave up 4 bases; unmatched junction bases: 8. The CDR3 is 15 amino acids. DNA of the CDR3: TGCGCCAGCAGCTCGTTGGCGGGAGGGTCTTACGAGCAGTACTTC. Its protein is CASSSLAGGSYEQYF. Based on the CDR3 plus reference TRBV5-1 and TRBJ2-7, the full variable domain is KAGVTQTPRYLIKTRGQQVTLSCSPISGHRSVSWYQQTPGQGLQFLFEYFSETQRNKGNFPGRFSGRQFSNSRSEMNVSTLELGDSALYLCASSSLAGGSYEQYFGPGTRLTVT.

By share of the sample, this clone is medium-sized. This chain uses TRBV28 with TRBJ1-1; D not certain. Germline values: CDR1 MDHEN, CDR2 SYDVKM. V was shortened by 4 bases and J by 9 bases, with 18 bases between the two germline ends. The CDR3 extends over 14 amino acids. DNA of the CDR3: TGTGCCAGCAGTTCCGCCGAGGGATGGGTGAAAGCTTTCTTT. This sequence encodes CASSSAEGWVKAFF.

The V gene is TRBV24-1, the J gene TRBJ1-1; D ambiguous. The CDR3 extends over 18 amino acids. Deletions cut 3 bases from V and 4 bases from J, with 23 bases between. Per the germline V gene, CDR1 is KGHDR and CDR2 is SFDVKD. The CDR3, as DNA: TGTGCCACCAGTGATAAAGGCAAAGGCAGGATGGATAGCACTGAAGCTTTCTTT. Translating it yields CATSDKGKGRMDSTEAFF.

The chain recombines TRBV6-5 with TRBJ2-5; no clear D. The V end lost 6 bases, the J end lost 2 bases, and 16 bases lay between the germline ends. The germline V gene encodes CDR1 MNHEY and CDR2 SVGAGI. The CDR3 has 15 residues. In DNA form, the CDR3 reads TGTGCCAGCAGGCCCTCCCGTCTGGCACAAGAGACCCAGTACTTC. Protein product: CASRPSRLAQETQYF.